The 27 T cell receptor beta chains in this list originate from one sample, sequenced in a study of beta chain features in type 1 diabetes. The entirety of the isolated RNA underwent reverse transcription, so expressed TCRB transcripts were sequenced. Clones were read by immunoSEQ multiplex PCR, and TCRdb kept only the in-frame ones, dropping some. The table lists roughly 170,000 clones, around an eighth of them singletons. Material: central memory CD4+ T cells from blood. These receptors all stem from a woman between 18 and 29 years old in good health.

The chain uses TRBV28 and TRBJ1-1, with no clear D. This CDR3 contains 13 residues. Germline V gives CDR1 MDHEN, CDR2 SYDVKM. Trimming pared 1 base from V and 4 bases from J, leaving 7 bases between. The CDR3, as DNA: TGTGCCAGCAGTTTATCCCCCCGCACTGAAGCTTTCTTT. Translated: CASSLSPRTEAFF. The full variable domain, rest sourced from reference TRBV28 and TRBJ1-1, is DVKVTQSSRYLVKRTGEKVFLECVQDMDHENMFWYRQDPGLGLRLIYFSYDVKMKEKGDIPEGYSVSREKKERFSLILESASTNQTSMYLCASSLSPRTEAFFGQGTRLTVV.

This rearrangement joins TRBV4-1 to TRBJ2-7; 7 nucleotides line up with TRBD2. Germline CDR1 reads MGHRA; CDR2 reads YSYEKL. Losses at the gene ends were 0 bases for V and 9 bases for J; bases not matched to a gene: 14. The CDR3 has 16 amino acids. The CDR3 loop reads CASSQDRDSGSLRQYF. DNA of the CDR3: TGCGCCAGCAGCCAAGATCGCGATAGCGGGTCCCTTCGGCAGTACTTC.

With respect to this clone: This CDR3 is also generated by other DNA sequences in the sample. The J gene is TRBJ2-1, the V gene TRBV9, with 9 bases that match TRBD2. The germline V gene encodes CDR1 SGDLS and CDR2 YYNGEE. The trim removed 0 bases at V and 0 bases at J, leaving 4 bases unmatched. This CDR3 comprises 17 residues. CDR3 sequence reads: CASSVGGSGSSYNEQFF. CDR3 sequence (DNA): TGTGCCAGCAGCGTAGGGGGTAGCGGGAGCTCCTACAATGAGCAGTTCTTC.

In this sample, this clone turned up a few times. The chain recombines TRBV7-9 with TRBJ1-2; D is unresolved. The V gene lost 2 bases and the J gene lost 1 base, with 8 bases spanning the gap. From germline, CDR1 is SEHNR and CDR2 FQNEAQ (reference sequence). This CDR3 is built from 14 residues. This chain's CDR3 is CASSLMADNYGYTF. The CDR3 DNA follows: TGTGCCAGCAGCTTAATGGCGGATAACTATGGCTACACCTTC. The full variable domain, its missing parts supplied by reference TRBV7-9 and TRBJ1-2, is DTGVSQNPRHKITKRGQNVTFRCDPISEHNRLYWYRQTLGQGPEFLTYFQNEAQLEKSRLLSDRFSAERPKGSFSTLEIQRTEQGDSAMYLCASSLMADNYGYTFGSGTRLTVV.

This CDR3 reads CASLLGGGTDTQYF. The CDR3 DNA sequence: TGTGCCAGCCTCTTGGGGGGAGGCACAGATACGCAGTATTTT. The V call is TRBV6-6, the J call TRBJ2-3; D might be TRBD2 (6 bases). The CDR3 extends over 14 amino acids. CDR1 is MNHNY and CDR2 is SVGAGI in the germline V gene (reference sequence). V dropped 8 bases and J dropped 1 base, with 13 bases sitting between them.

V is TRBV9 and J is TRBJ1-1, with D uncertain. Trimming shortened V by 0 bases and J by 0 bases, and 18 bases separated the two germline ends. This CDR3 is built from 18 residues. Germline CDR1 SGDLS, CDR2 YYNGEE. The CDR3 coding sequence is TGTGCCAGCAGCGTAGCTACGAGGACTGCTACCATGAACACTGAAGCTTTCTTT. Its protein product is CASSVATRTATMNTEAFF. Full variable domain (remainder filled in from reference TRBV9 and TRBJ1-1): DSGVTQTPKHLITATGQRVTLRCSPRSGDLSVYWYQQSLDQGLQFLIQYYNGEERAKGNILERFSAQQFPDLHSELNLSSLELGDSALYFCASSVATRTATMNTEAFFGQGTRLTVV.

The rearrangement links TRBV28 to TRBJ2-3, with D tentatively TRBD2 (6 bases). Trimming removed 4 bases from V and 2 bases from J, with 16 bases in between. The germline V gene has CDR1 MDHEN and CDR2 SYDVKM. The CDR3 is 16 amino acids. CDR3 sequence reads: CASSSLREPLTDTQYF. DNA for the CDR3: TGTGCCAGCAGTTCCCTACGGGAGCCACTCACAGATACGCAGTATTTT. Combining the CDR3 with reference TRBV28 and TRBJ2-3 gives the whole variable domain DVKVTQSSRYLVKRTGEKVFLECVQDMDHENMFWYRQDPGLGLRLIYFSYDVKMKEKGDIPEGYSVSREKKERFSLILESASTNQTSMYLCASSSLREPLTDTQYFGPGTRLTVL.

The gene calls are TRBV5-6 and TRBJ2-3; 7 bases are shared with TRBD2. Trimming removed 2 bases from V and 5 bases from J; junction bases left unmatched: 5. From germline, CDR1 is SGHDT and CDR2 YYEEEE. The CDR3 is 14 amino acids. CDR3 protein: CASSFWDYKDTQYF. CDR3 in DNA: TGTGCCAGCAGCTTTTGGGACTATAAAGATACGCAGTATTTT.

The chain has TRBV30 and TRBJ2-5, with D unclear. The V gene lost 2 bases and the J gene lost 5 bases, with 12 bases spanning the gap. This CDR3 is 13 amino acids long. In germline, CDR1 is GTSNPN, CDR2 SVGIG (reference sequence). DNA for the CDR3: TGTGCCTGGAGTTTATACCCAGCGGAGACCCAGTACTTC. Its translation: CAWSLYPAETQYF.

The chain recombines TRBV7-2 with TRBJ2-1, with 11 bases lining up with TRBD1. The J segment lost 3 bases and the V segment lost 4 bases, leaving 2 bases of the junction unmatched. The CDR3 loop spans 15 amino acids. CDR1 SGHTA and CDR2 FQGNSA come from the germline V gene. The CDR3 bases are TGTGCCAGCAGCTCCGGGACAGGGGGCTACAATGAGCAGTTCTTC. Amino acid sequence: CASSSGTGGYNEQFF.

This clone was detected a few times. Different DNA sequences within this sample yield the same CDR3. This chain links TRBV6-5 with TRBJ1-4; D remains unclear. The CDR3 runs to 13 residues. Per the germline V gene, CDR1 is MNHEY and CDR2 is SVGAGI. Trimming took 5 bases from V and 5 from J, leaving 9 bases between them. The CDR3 is CASSREGNEKLFF. CDR3 in DNA: TGTGCCAGCAGTCGGGAAGGGAATGAAAAACTGTTTTTT.

V usage is TRBV7-9 and J usage is TRBJ1-1, with 7 bases aligning to TRBD1. The CDR3 loop spans 18 amino acids. The V segment lost 5 bases and the J segment 0 bases; nucleotides outside the gene matches: 15. Germline V gene data show CDR1 as SEHNR and CDR2 as FQNEAQ (reference sequence). The CDR3 sequence: CASSQFSVRGLMNTEAFF. In nucleotides, the CDR3 is TGTGCCAGCAGCCAATTCTCGGTTAGGGGGCTAATGAACACTGAAGCTTTCTTT.

This clone was counted a few times. The V and J genes are TRBV5-1 and TRBJ2-4, with D tentatively TRBD1 (5 bases). This CDR3 has 16 residues. Germline loops: CDR1 SGHRS, CDR2 YFSETQ. V lost 3 bases, J lost 0 bases, and 13 bases lay in between. For the CDR3, the DNA is TGCGCCAGCAGCTCGACAGTCACTTTAGCCAAAAACATTCAGTACTTC. The encoded protein is CASSSTVTLAKNIQYF.

This clone has just a few counts. The chain is built from TRBV5-4 and TRBJ2-1, with a weak D call TRBD2 (6 bases). The V gene lost 4 bases and the J gene lost 8 bases, with 19 bases spanning the gap. The CDR3 is made up of 15 amino acids. CDR1 and CDR2 from the germline V gene are SGHNT and YYREEE (reference sequence). The CDR3 protein is CASSPLGGGPHEQFF. The CDR3 DNA is TGTGCCAGCAGCCCCCTCGGAGGAGGGCCACATGAGCAGTTCTTC.

Here the CDR3 reads CASRAGTRFNNEQFF. CDR3 bases: TGTGCCAGTAGAGCCGGGACTCGATTTAACAATGAGCAGTTCTTC. The J gene is TRBJ2-1, the V gene TRBV19, with D perhaps TRBD2 (6 bases). The CDR3 has 15 residues. The germline V and J ends were trimmed by 6 bases and 5 bases, with 17 bases remaining between them. Germline CDR1 is LNHDA and CDR2 is SQIVND (reference sequence).

This clone was counted between two and nine times. V and J are TRBV29-1 and TRBJ2-5; perhaps TRBD1 as D (6 bases). This CDR3 comprises 12 residues. Germline CDR1 SQVTM, CDR2 ANQGSEA. The germline V and J ends were trimmed by 7 bases and 9 bases, with 18 bases remaining between them. CDR3 sequence (DNA): TGCAGCGGGGGAAAACAGGGTCAGGCCCAGTACTTC. As protein: CSGGKQGQAQYF.

The chain is built from TRBV2 and TRBJ2-1, with D unclear. The V end lost 1 base, the J end lost 4 bases, and 5 bases lay between the germline ends. This CDR3 is 13 amino acids long. Germline V lookup: CDR1 SNHLY, CDR2 FYNNEI. The CDR3 sequence: CASSEEYYNEQFF. In DNA form, the CDR3 reads TGTGCCAGCAGTGAAGAATATTACAATGAGCAGTTCTTC.

This clone has just a few counts. This rearrangement joins TRBV5-1 to TRBJ1-1; D not certain. The CDR3 length is 13 residues. V lost 4 bases, J lost 0 bases, and 7 bases lay in between. Germline V gene data show CDR1 as SGHRS and CDR2 as YFSETQ. The CDR3: CASSPRLNTEAFF. The CDR3 DNA reads as TGCGCCAGCAGCCCTAGGTTGAACACTGAAGCTTTCTTT.

This clone was picked up a small number of times. The chain recombines TRBV29-1 with TRBJ1-5; 7 bases map to TRBD1. This CDR3 comprises 14 residues. The V gene end was trimmed by 7 bases and the J gene end by 6 bases; junction bases not matched to a gene: 12. Germline CDR1 and CDR2: SQVTM and ANQGSEA. For the CDR3, the DNA is TGCAGCGCATGGGACAGTGGCAACGGTCAGCCCCAGCATTTT. Its translation: CSAWDSGNGQPQHF.

This sequence joins TRBV7-2 and TRBJ2-5; D is uncertain. The CDR3 contains 13 residues. Trimming removed 1 base from V and 2 bases from J, with 5 bases in between. The germline gives CDR1 SGHTA, CDR2 FQGNSA. Written as DNA, the CDR3 is TGTGCCAGCAGCTTAGTCAGACAAGAGACCCAGTACTTC. Translating gives CASSLVRQETQYF.

This rearrangement joins TRBV2 to TRBJ1-1; D not certain. Trimming shortened V by 8 bases and J by 3 bases, and 16 bases separated the two germline ends. CDR3 length: 14 amino acids. The germline V gene encodes CDR1 SNHLY and CDR2 FYNNEI. The CDR3 protein is CASSERGRYTEAFF. The CDR3, as DNA: TGTGCCAGCTCCGAAAGAGGGAGGTACACTGAAGCTTTCTTT.

The chain is built from TRBV7-9 and TRBJ2-1, with TRBD2 matching over 9 bases. The germline CDR1 and CDR2 sequences are SEHNR and FQNEAQ (reference sequence). The CDR3 is 14 residues long. V lost 1 base and J lost 9; bases outside the gene matches: 4. CDR3 residues: CASSLGAGGGEQFF. CDR3 sequence (DNA): TGTGCCAGCAGCTTAGGAGCGGGAGGAGGTGAGCAGTTCTTC.

This clone has just a few counts. The chain joins TRBV29-1 to TRBJ1-1; D might be TRBD1 (5 bases). Germline CDR1 reads SQVTM; CDR2 reads ANQGSEA. Trimming took off 6 bases at V and 4 bases at J, with 12 bases between the two ends. This CDR3 region has 12 residues. The CDR3 spells CSVAGWITEAFF. The CDR3 DNA reads TGCAGCGTAGCAGGGTGGATCACTGAAGCTTTCTTT.

V usage is TRBV5-1 and J usage is TRBJ2-5, with 8 bases fitting TRBD2. Germline values: CDR1 SGHRS, CDR2 YFSETQ. The CDR3 has 14 amino acids. V dropped 7 bases and J dropped 1; count of bases not matched to a gene: 6. The CDR3 coding sequence is TGCGCCAGCGGACGTAGCGGGATCCAAGAGACCCAGTACTTC. Its protein product is CASGRSGIQETQYF.

This clone was seen a few times. The chain joins TRBV30 to TRBJ1-3; TRBD1 matches at 11 bases. The CDR3 runs to 18 residues. In germline, CDR1 is GTSNPN, CDR2 SVGIG (reference sequence). The J segment lost 3 bases and the V segment lost 1 base, leaving 11 bases of the junction unmatched. The DNA for the CDR3 is TGTGCCTGGAGTGCCGCGGGACAGGGGGAAGAACGTGGAAACACCATATATTTT. It specifies CAWSAAGQGEERGNTIYF.

This clone turned up a few times. Different DNA sequences within this sample yield the same CDR3. The rearrangement uses TRBV20-1 and TRBJ2-5, with D hard to call. Looked up from germline, CDR1 is DFQATT and CDR2 is SNEGSKA (reference sequence). The CDR3 runs 10 residues. Trimming pared 6 bases from V and 3 bases from J, leaving 5 bases between. CDR3 sequence (DNA): TGCAGTGCCCTAAAAGAGACCCAGTACTTC. Its protein product is CSALKETQYF.

The genes are TRBV5-6 and TRBJ2-3, with 11 bases matching TRBD2. Germline CDR1 reads SGHDT; CDR2 reads YYEEEE. The CDR3 has 16 residues. Unmatched junction bases numbered 4, after V lost 4 bases and J lost 0 bases. CDR3 sequence (DNA): TGTGCCAGCAGCCTCTGGACTAGCGGGAGCACAGATACGCAGTATTTT. Its protein is CASSLWTSGSTDTQYF. Using reference TRBV5-6 and TRBJ2-3 for the parts outside the CDR3, the full variable domain is DAGVTQSPTHLIKTRGQQVTLRCSPKSGHDTVSWYQQALGQGPQFIFQYYEEEERQRGNFPDRFSGHQFPNYSSELNVNALLLGDSALYLCASSLWTSGSTDTQYFGPGTRLTVL.